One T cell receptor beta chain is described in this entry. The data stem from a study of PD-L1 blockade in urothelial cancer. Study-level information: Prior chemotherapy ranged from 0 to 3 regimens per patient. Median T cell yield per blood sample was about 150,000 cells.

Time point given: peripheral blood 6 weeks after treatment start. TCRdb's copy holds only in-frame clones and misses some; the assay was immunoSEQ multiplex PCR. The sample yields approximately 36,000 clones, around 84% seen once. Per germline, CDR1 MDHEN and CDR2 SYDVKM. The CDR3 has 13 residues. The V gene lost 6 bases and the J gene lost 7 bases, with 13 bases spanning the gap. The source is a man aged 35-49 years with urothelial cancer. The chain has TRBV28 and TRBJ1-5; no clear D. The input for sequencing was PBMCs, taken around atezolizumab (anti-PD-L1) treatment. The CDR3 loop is CASSPTLGQPQHF. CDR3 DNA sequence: TGTGCCAGCAGCCCGACCCTCGGGCAGCCCCAGCATTTT.